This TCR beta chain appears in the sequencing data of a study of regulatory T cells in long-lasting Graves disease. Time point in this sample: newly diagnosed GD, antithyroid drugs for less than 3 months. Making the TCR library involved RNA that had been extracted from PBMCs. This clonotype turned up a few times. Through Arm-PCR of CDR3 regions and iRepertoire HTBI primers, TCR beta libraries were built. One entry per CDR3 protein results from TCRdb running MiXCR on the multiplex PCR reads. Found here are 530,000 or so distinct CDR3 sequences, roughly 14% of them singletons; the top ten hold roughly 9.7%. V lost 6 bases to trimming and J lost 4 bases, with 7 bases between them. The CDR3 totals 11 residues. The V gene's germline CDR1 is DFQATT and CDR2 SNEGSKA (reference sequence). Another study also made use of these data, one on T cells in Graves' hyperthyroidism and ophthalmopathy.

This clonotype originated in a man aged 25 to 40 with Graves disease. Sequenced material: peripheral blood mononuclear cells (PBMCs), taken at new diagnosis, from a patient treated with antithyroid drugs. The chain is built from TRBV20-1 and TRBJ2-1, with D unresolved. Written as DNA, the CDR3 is TGCAGTGCCCCTTTTTACAATGAGCAGTTCTTC. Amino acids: CSAPFYNEQFF.